These T cell receptor beta chains were read from a single sample in a study of cytomegalovirus exposure and HLA in healthy donors. Clones were read by immunoSEQ multiplex PCR, and TCRdb kept only the in-frame ones, dropping some. Of about 140,000 clones in the sample, more than 75% were seen once. Specimen: PBMCs. These receptors came from a man younger than 35 in good health and CMV-seropositive. Both conserved end residues are part of each CDR3.

cdr3_aa v_call
CASSIIPGAEKLFF TRBV19
CASSWTSGRSNEQFF TRBV27
CASSLGLAGGETQYF TRBV5-6
CASSSGGAGGRETQYF TRBV6-5
CASSLGGQGANYGYTF TRBV7-9
CASSKGQFGNTEAFF TRBV19
CASSDFRGTEAFF TRBV6-4
CAWRGGGWNLGSYEQYF TRBV30
CASRERGYQETQYF TRBV28
CASSGQAVATNEKLFF TRBV11-1
CASSTEGAEEQYF TRBV6-5
CASSVTEETQYF TRBV10-2
CASSFPEERYYGYTF TRBV6-6
CASRFGTEQFF TRBV7-9
CASSGTSGSFDEQFF TRBV2
CASSLGGRQRSYEQYF TRBV7-9
CASSPSGLRESDEQYF TRBV7-3
CAWIGQLNTEAFF TRBV30
CASSEALLEENEAFF TRBV10-1
CASPTGSGELFF TRBV19
CASSPSGTVVHTIYF TRBV7-4
CSVGGLNSYEQYF TRBV29-1
CASRTGHEMNTEAFF TRBV7-9
CASSARNTEAFF TRBV2
CASSFGAGGETQYF TRBV27
CASSDRISYEQYF TRBV27
CASRAPGTDYEQYF TRBV6-5
CASSPRQGDFYNEQFF TRBV25-1
CASSEDSLSSYEQYF TRBV4-1
CASSPQDGGNTEAFF TRBV18
CASSPTSGGYEQYF TRBV18
CASTWTGSNSPLHF TRBV19
CASSELGGSTDTQYF TRBV28
CASSFVTGVNYGYTF TRBV28
CASSPNQPQHF TRBV28
CASSEPNTGENTGELFF TRBV25-1
CASSVDRPYEKLFF TRBV2
CASRPGGFWSSYNEQFF TRBV21-1
CASSYTRGQGYTF TRBV6-5
CSVGDRGNNEQFF TRBV29-1
CASSQGSEQYF TRBV5-1
CASSLDRNTEAFF TRBV5-1
CSVVAGQNSYEQYF TRBV29-1
CASSLEDGYTF TRBV28
CASSQDTSYEQYF TRBV4-1
CASSFGTGGQQPQHF TRBV7-2
CASRADGGSNQPQHF TRBV2